These 9 T cell receptor beta chains share one sample of origin, sequenced in a study of cytomegalovirus exposure and HLA in healthy donors. With 60 Vbeta and 13 Jbeta primers, the PCR was carried out. Assay: immunoSEQ multiplex PCR; the TCRdb copy retains only in-frame clones and omits some. The repertoire consists of roughly 160,000 clones, with approximately 79% occurring once and the leading ten covering more than 1.2%. Sequenced material: PBMCs. The receptors were gathered from a man between 60 and 75 years old in good health and CMV-seronegative.

On this clone itself: A read error may account for a junction end that differs from germline. The V gene is TRBV7-9, the J gene TRBJ2-3; 9 nucleotides match TRBD1. Germline assignment: CDR1 SEHNR and CDR2 FQNEAQ (reference sequence). CDR3 length: 15 residues. CDR3 residues: CAGRMDRGYSDTQYF. In DNA, the CDR3 is TGTGCCGGCAGGATGGACAGGGGCTATTCGGATACGCAGTATTTT.

The chain is built from TRBV11-3 and TRBJ2-4, with 10 bases identical to TRBD2. J was trimmed by 6 bases and V by 5 bases; bases with no gene match: 4. The CDR3 is 14 residues long. Germline-derived CDR1 and CDR2 are SGHNT and YENEEA. The CDR3 loop reads CASSLKREGNIQYF. DNA of the CDR3: TGTGCCAGCAGCCTCAAGCGGGAGGGAAACATTCAGTACTTC.

This clone has only a few counts. V and J are TRBV7-2 and TRBJ1-6, with TRBD1 matching 8 bases. The CDR3 loop spans 18 amino acids. The J segment lost 0 bases and the V segment lost 6 bases, leaving 10 bases of the junction unmatched. In germline, CDR1 is SGHTA, CDR2 FQGNSA. This CDR3 is CASRFRGTGGSYNSPLHF. The CDR3 bases are TGTGCCAGCAGGTTTAGAGGGACAGGAGGCTCCTATAATTCACCCCTCCACTTT.

With regard to this clone: One junction end disagrees with the germline gene, perhaps due to a read error. The V gene is TRBV4-1, the J gene TRBJ2-5; D call uncertain. This CDR3 spans 13 amino acids. Per germline, CDR1 MGHRA and CDR2 YSYEKL. The CDR3 here is CASSQEEEEAQYF. Written as DNA, the CDR3 is TGCGCCAGCAGCCAAGAAGAGGAAGAGGCCCAGTACTTC.

This clone was seen a few times. CDR3 amino acids: CASSQDWGGLAGNEQYF. The CDR3 nucleotides are TGCGCCAGCAGCCAAGATTGGGGTGGGCTAGCGGGGAACGAGCAGTACTTC. The chain couples TRBV4-3 to TRBJ2-7; 9 nucleotides line up with TRBD2. The ends lost 0 bases at V and 5 bases at J; junction bases unmatched: 11. This CDR3 is 17 amino acids long. Germline V CDR1 and CDR2: LGHNA, YSLEER.

V is TRBV7-6 and J is TRBJ2-2; TRBD2 aligns across 9 bases. V shed 4 bases, J shed 6 bases, and the junction held 9 bases outside the gene matches. From germline, CDR1 is SGHVS and CDR2 FNYEAQ. The CDR3 consists of 16 residues. CDR3 bases: TGTGCCAGCAGCTCAACCCCTAGCGGGATCTCCGGGGAGCTGTTTTTT. This codes for CASSSTPSGISGELFF.

The chain links TRBV6-6 to TRBJ2-3; D gene uncertain. Per the germline V gene, CDR1 is MNHNY and CDR2 is SVGAGI (reference sequence). V was clipped by 0 bases and J by 0 bases, with 10 bases between them. This CDR3 is 16 amino acids long. Written as DNA, the CDR3 is TGTGCCAGCAGTTACTCTGTTTCCTCTAGCACAGATACGCAGTATTTT. Its translation is CASSYSVSSSTDTQYF.

The chain links TRBV7-3 to TRBJ2-7; 7 bases fit TRBD2. Germline-derived CDR1 and CDR2 are SGHTA and FQGTGA. Germline trimming cut 5 bases from V and 7 bases from J; bases unmatched to any gene: 5. The CDR3 covers 12 residues. The CDR3 sequence is CASSPGEGEQYF. In nucleotides, the CDR3 is TGTGCCAGCAGCCCCGGGGAGGGGGAGCAGTACTTC.

The chain employs TRBV5-4 and TRBJ2-1, with a tentative D call TRBD1 (6 bases). CDR3 length equals 15 residues. Trimming stripped 3 bases from V and 1 base from J, with 11 bases between. Germline V gives CDR1 SGHNT, CDR2 YYREEE (reference sequence). Here the CDR3 reads CASSSTGSSYNEQFF. The CDR3, as DNA: TGTGCCAGCAGCTCGACAGGCAGTTCCTACAATGAGCAGTTCTTC.